This entry concerns a single T cell receptor beta chain. What it binds is unknown. CDR1 and CDR2 from the germline V gene are MNHEY and SMNVEV (reference sequence). The V end was cut by 0 bases, the J end by 7 bases, with 10 bases between. The CDR3 runs to 13 residues. The PCR ran on 60 Vbeta and 13 Jbeta primers. Some clones are missing from TCRdb's copy, which holds only in-frame ones; the method was immunoSEQ multiplex PCR. The sample yields around 130,000 clones, approximately 67% seen once. These data originate in a study of cytomegalovirus exposure and HLA in healthy donors. Study observations and caveats: It was assumed in the presence/absence analyses that sequencing depth was roughly uniform across donors.

This receptor was taken from a man between 18 and 29 years old in good health and CMV-seronegative. The sample comprised PBMCs. The rearrangement joins TRBV27 to TRBJ2-7; D is undetermined. Here the CDR3 reads CASSLSSLGEQYF. The DNA of the CDR3 is TGTGCCAGCAGTTTATCGAGCCTTGGTGAGCAGTACTTC.